Listed here are 5 T cell receptor beta chains from one sample, sequenced in a study of T-cell reconstitution after alpha-beta-depleted transplantation in children. Preparation of the TCRbeta library involved a method that used unique molecular identifiers. MiXCR, run by TCRdb on the PCR reads, gives a single entry per CDR3 protein. The repertoire holds fewer than 550,000 distinct CDR3 sequences, with 10% to 12% as singletons. Sequencing was performed on PBMCs, mostly from graft donor cells, taken 180 days after TCRalphabeta/CD19-depleted stem cell transplant. These receptors all stem from a female patient aged 2-15 years who had a stem cell transplant for aplastic anemia, so the T cells may come from the graft donor.

This clonotype was observed a handful of times. The V and J genes are TRBV28 and TRBJ1-5; D may be TRBD1 (6 bases). The V end lost 4 bases, the J end lost 4 bases, and 11 bases lay between the germline ends. The CDR3 runs to 14 residues. Germline CDR1 is MDHEN and CDR2 is SYDVKM. The CDR3 DNA reads as TGTGCCAGCAGTTCACAGGGCTTGAATCAGCCCCAGCATTTT. It codes for CASSSQGLNQPQHF.

In its sample, this clonotype was seen many times. The V call is TRBV6-1, the J call TRBJ1-5; D unclear. Germline CDR1 MNHNS, CDR2 SASEGT. The CDR3 spans 13 residues. Trimming took 2 bases from V and 6 from J, leaving 8 bases between them. CDR3 DNA: TGTGCCAGCAGTGAAAATCTGGGTCAGCCCCAGCATTTT. As protein: CASSENLGQPQHF.

This clonotype was observed at least ten times. The rearrangement uses TRBV29-1 and TRBJ2-2; 8 bases are shared with TRBD1. The CDR3 is 14 amino acids. The V and J ends lost 5 bases and 0 bases, in that order; junction bases with no gene match: 2. CDR1 and CDR2 from the germline V gene are SQVTM and ANQGSEA. The CDR3 DNA follows: TGCAGCGTTAGGACAGGGTCGAACACCGGGGAGCTGTTTTTT. Translating gives CSVRTGSNTGELFF.

This clonotype was counted many times. The chain is built from TRBV6-2 or TRBV6-3 and TRBJ2-1, with TRBD2 matching 11 bases. The germline V gene encodes CDR1 MNHEY and CDR2 SVGEGT. CDR3 size: 15 residues. The trim removed 5 bases at V and 4 bases at J, leaving 4 bases unmatched. The CDR3 nucleotides are TGTGCCAGCAGTAAACTAGCGGGAGCTTACAATGAGCAGTTCTTC. Protein: CASSKLAGAYNEQFF.

The gene calls are TRBV28 and TRBJ2-3; a possible D gene is TRBD1 (5 bases). Trimming took off 5 bases at V and 0 bases at J, with 18 bases between the two ends. The CDR3 spans 17 residues. Per the germline V gene, CDR1 is MDHEN and CDR2 is SYDVKM. The CDR3 region is CASSLLEKGLSTDTQYF. CDR3 DNA sequence: TGTGCCAGCAGTCTATTGGAGAAGGGGCTAAGCACAGATACGCAGTATTTT.